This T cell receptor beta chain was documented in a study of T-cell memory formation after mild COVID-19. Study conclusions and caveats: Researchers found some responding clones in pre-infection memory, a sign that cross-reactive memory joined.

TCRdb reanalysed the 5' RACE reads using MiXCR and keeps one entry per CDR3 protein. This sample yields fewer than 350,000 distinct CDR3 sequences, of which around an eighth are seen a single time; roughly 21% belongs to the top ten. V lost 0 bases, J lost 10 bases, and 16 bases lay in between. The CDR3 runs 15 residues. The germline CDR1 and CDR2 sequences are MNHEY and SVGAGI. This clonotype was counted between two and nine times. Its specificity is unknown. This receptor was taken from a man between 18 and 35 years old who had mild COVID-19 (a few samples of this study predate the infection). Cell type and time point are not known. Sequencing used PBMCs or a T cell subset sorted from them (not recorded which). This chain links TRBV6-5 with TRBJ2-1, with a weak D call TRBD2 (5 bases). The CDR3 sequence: CASSYSSPREYEQFF. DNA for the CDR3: TGTGCCAGCAGTTACTCGTCACCCCGGGAATACGAGCAGTTCTTC.